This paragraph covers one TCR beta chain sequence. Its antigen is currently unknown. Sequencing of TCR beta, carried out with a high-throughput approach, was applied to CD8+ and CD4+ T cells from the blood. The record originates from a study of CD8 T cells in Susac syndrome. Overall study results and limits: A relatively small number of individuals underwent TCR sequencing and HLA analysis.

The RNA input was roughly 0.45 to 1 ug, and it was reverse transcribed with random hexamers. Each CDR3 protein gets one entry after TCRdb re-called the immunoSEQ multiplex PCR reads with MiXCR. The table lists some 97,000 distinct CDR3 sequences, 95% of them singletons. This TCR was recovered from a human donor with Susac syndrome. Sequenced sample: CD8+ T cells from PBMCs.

The CDR3 protein is CASTTGFYEQYF. CDR3 nucleotides: TGTGCCAGCACCACAGGATTCTACGAGCAGTACTTC. V is TRBV12-3 or TRBV12-4 and J is TRBJ2-7; D may be TRBD1 (5 bases). CDR3 length equals 12 residues. The V gene lost 7 bases and the J gene lost 3 bases, with 10 bases spanning the gap.